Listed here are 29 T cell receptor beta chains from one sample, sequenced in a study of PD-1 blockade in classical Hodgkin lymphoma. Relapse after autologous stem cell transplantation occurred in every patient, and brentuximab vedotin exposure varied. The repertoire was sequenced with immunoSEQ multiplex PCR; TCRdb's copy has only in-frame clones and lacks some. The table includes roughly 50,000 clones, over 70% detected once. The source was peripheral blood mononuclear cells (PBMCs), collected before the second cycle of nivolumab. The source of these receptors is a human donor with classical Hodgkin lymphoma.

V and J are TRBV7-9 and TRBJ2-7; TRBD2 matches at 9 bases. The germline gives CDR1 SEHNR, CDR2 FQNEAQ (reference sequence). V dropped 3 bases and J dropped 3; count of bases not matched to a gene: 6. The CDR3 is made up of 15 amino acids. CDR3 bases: TGTGCCAGCAGCTTGGGCCTAGCGGGAATCTACGAGCAGTACTTC. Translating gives CASSLGLAGIYEQYF.

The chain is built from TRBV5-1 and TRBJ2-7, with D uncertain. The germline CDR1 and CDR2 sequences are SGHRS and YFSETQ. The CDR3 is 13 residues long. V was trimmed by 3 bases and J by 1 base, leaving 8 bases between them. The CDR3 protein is CASSSAQSYEQYF. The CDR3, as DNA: TGCGCCAGCAGCTCGGCACAGTCCTACGAGCAGTACTTC.

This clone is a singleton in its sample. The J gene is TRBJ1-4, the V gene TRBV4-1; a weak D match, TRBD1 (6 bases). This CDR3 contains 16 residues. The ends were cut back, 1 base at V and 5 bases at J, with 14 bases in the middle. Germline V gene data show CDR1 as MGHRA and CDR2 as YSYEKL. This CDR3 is CASSQVTGTQNEKLFF. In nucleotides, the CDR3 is TGCGCCAGCAGCCAAGTAACCGGGACACAGAATGAAAAACTGTTTTTT.

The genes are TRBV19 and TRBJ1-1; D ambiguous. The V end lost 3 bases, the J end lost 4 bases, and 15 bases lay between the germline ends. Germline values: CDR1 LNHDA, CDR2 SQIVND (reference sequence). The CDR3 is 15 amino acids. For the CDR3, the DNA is TGTGCCAGTAGTATTCCTACGGCCCGGGGCACTGAAGCTTTCTTT. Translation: CASSIPTARGTEAFF.

As DNA, the CDR3 is TGTGCCAGCACTCCTCCCGGCCTCACAGATACGCAGTATTTT. Translating it yields CASTPPGLTDTQYF. V usage is TRBV6-5 and J usage is TRBJ2-3; D remains ambiguous. The germline V gene has CDR1 MNHEY and CDR2 SVGAGI. V dropped 7 bases and J dropped 2 bases, with 13 bases sitting between them. The CDR3 is 14 amino acids.

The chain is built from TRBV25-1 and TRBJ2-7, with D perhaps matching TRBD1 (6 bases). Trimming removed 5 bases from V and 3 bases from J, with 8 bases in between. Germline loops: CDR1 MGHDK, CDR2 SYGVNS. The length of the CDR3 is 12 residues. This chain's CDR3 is CASSKQGYEQYF. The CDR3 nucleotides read TGTGCCAGCAGTAAACAGGGCTACGAGCAGTACTTC.

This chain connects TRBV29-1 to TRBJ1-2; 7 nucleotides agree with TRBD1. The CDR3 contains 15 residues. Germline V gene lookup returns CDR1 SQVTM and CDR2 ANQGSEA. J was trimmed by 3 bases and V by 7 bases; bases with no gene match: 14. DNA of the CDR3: TGCAGCGGCCTTGGGACAGCCGCTGGGGACTATGGCTACACCTTC. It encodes CSGLGTAAGDYGYTF.

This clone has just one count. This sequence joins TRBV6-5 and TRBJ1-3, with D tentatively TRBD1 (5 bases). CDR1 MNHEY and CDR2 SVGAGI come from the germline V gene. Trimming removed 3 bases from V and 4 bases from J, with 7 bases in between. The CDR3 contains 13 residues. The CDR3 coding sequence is TGTGCCAGCAGTTATCGGGGGGGAAACACCATATATTTT. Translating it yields CASSYRGGNTIYF.

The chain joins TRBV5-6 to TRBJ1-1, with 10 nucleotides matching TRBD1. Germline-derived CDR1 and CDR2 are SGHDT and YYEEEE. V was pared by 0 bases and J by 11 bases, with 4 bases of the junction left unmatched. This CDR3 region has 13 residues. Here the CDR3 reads CASSLGQGASAFF. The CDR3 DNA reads TGTGCCAGCAGCTTGGGACAGGGGGCCTCGGCTTTCTTT.

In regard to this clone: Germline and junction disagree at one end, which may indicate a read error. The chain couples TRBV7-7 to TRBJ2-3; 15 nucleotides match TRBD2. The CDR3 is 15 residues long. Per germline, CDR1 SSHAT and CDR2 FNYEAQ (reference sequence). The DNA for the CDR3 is TGTGCTAGCAGCTCGGGACTAGCGGGAGGAGATACGCAGTATTTT. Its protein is CASSSGLAGGDTQYF.

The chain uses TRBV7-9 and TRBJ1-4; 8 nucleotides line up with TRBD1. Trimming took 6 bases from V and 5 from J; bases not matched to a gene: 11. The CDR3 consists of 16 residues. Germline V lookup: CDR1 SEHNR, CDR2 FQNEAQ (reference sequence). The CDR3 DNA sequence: TGTGCCAGCAGTCTAAGTCAGGGGGCCCTGAATGAAAAACTGTTTTTT. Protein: CASSLSQGALNEKLFF.

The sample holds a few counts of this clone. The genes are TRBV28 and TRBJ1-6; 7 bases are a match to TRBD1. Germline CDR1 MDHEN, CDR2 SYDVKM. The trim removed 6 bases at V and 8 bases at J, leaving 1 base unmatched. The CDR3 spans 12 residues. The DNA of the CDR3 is TGTGCCAGCAGGACAGGGCATTCACCCCTCCACTTT. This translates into CASRTGHSPLHF.

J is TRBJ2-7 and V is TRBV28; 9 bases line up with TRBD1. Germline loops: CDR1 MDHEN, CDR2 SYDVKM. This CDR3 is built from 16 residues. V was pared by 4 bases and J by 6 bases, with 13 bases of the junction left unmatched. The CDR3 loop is CASSSHPGQGRSEQYF. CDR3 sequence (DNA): TGTGCCAGCAGTTCGCACCCGGGACAGGGCCGAAGCGAGCAGTACTTC.

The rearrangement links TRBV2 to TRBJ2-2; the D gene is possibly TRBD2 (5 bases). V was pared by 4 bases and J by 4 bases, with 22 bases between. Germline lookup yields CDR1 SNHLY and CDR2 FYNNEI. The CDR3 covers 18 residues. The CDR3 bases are TGTGCCAGCAGTGGAGACTTTGGGCCTCCGAGCGGCACCGGGGAGCTGTTTTTT. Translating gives CASSGDFGPPSGTGELFF.

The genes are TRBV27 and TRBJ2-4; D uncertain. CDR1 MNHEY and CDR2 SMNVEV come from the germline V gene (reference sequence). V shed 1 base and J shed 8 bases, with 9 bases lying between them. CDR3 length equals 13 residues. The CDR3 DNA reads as TGTGCCAGCAGTTTATTAGGTTCGGACATTCAGTACTTC. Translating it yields CASSLLGSDIQYF.

The CDR3 nucleotides are TGTGCCAGCGGGACTTCCAACTATGGCTACACCTTC. Translating gives CASGTSNYGYTF. The chain carries TRBV14 and TRBJ1-2, with D tentatively TRBD1 (5 bases). Looked up from germline, CDR1 is SGHDN and CDR2 is FVKESK. V dropped 8 bases and J dropped 2 bases, with 9 bases sitting between them. This CDR3 contains 12 residues. The whole variable domain, remainder taken from reference TRBV14 and TRBJ1-2, is EAGVTQFPSHSVIEKGQTVTLRCDPISGHDNLYWYRRVMGKEIKFLLHFVKESKQDESGMPNNRFLAERTGGTYSTLKVQPAELEDSGVYFCASGTSNYGYTFGSGTRLTVV.

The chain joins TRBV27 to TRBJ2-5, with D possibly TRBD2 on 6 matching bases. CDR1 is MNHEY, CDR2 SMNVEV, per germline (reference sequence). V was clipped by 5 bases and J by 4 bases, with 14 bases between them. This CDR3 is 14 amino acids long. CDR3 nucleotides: TGTGCCAGCAGTCCCCGATGGGGAGGAGAGACCCAGTACTTC. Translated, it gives CASSPRWGGETQYF.

The CDR3 protein is CASSLGWGSGRNYEQYF. In DNA, the CDR3 is TGCGCCAGCAGCTTGGGGTGGGGAAGCGGGAGGAACTACGAGCAGTACTTC. This chain joins TRBV5-1 and TRBJ2-7, with 9 bases lining up with TRBD2. Germline V gene lookup returns CDR1 SGHRS and CDR2 YFSETQ. This CDR3 is built from 17 residues. The trim removed 0 bases at V and 3 bases at J, leaving 10 bases unmatched.

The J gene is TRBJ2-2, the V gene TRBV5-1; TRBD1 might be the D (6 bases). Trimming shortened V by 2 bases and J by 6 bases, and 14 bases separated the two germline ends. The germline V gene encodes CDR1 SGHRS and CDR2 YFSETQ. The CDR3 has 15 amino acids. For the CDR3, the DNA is TGCGCCAGCAGCTTAGGCAGGGGTTTAGCCGGGGAGCTGTTTTTT. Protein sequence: CASSLGRGLAGELFF. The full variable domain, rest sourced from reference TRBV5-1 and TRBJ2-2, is KAGVTQTPRYLIKTRGQQVTLSCSPISGHRSVSWYQQTPGQGLQFLFEYFSETQRNKGNFPGRFSGRQFSNSRSEMNVSTLELGDSALYLCASSLGRGLAGELFFGEGSRLTVL.

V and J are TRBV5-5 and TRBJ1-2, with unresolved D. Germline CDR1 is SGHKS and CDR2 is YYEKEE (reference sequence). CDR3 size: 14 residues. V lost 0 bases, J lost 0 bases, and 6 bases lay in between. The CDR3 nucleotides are TGTGCCAGCAGCTTGGTGGCTACTAACTATGGCTACACCTTC. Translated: CASSLVATNYGYTF.

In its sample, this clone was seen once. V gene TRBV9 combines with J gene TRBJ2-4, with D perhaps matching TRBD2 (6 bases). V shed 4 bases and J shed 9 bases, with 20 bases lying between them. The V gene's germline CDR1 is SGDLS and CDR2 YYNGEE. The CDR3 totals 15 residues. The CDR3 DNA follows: TGTGCCAGCAGCCCTAGTATGACGGGGGAGAGCATTCAGTACTTC. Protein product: CASSPSMTGESIQYF.

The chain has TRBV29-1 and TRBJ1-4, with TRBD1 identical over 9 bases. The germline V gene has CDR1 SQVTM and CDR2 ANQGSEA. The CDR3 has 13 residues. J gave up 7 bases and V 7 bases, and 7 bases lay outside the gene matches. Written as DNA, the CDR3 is TGCAGCGCCGGCGGGACAGGGTCTGAAAAACTGTTTTTT. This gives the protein CSAGGTGSEKLFF.

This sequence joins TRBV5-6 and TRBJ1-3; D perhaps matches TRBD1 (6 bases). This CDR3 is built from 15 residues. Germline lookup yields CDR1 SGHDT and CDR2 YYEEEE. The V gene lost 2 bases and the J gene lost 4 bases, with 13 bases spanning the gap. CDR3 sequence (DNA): TGTGCCAGCAGCTTTCCCGACAGGACGGGAAACACCATATATTTT. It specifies CASSFPDRTGNTIYF.

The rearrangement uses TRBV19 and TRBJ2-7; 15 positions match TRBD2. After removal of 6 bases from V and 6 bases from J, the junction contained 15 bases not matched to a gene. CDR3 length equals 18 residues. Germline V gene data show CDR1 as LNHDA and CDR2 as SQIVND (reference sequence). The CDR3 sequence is CASSSRGLAGGRPIEQYF. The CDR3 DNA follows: TGTGCCAGTAGCTCCAGGGGACTAGCGGGAGGTCGTCCTATCGAGCAGTACTTC.

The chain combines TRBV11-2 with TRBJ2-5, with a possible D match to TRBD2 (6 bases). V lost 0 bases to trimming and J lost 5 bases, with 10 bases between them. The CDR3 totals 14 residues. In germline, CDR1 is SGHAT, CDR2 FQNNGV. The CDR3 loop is CASSLDRTTETQYF. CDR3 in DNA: TGTGCCAGCAGCTTAGATCGGACTACGGAGACCCAGTACTTC.

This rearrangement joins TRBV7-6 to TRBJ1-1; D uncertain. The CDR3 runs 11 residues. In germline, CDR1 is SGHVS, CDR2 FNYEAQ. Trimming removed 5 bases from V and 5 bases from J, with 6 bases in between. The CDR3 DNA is TGTGCCAGCAGCCAGTTGACTGAAGCTTTCTTT. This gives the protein CASSQLTEAFF. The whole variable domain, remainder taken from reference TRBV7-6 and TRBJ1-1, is GAGVSQSPRYKVTKRGQDVALRCDPISGHVSLYWYRQALGQGPEFLTYFNYEAQQDKSGLPNDRFSAERPEGSISTLTIQRTEQRDSAMYRCASSQLTEAFFGQGTRLTVV.

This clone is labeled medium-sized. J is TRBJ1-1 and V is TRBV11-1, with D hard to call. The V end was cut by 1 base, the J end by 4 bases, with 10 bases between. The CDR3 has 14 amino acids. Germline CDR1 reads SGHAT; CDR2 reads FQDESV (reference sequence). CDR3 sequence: CASSLGSLVTEAFF. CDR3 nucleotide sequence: TGTGCCAGCAGCTTAGGAAGCTTGGTCACTGAAGCTTTCTTT.

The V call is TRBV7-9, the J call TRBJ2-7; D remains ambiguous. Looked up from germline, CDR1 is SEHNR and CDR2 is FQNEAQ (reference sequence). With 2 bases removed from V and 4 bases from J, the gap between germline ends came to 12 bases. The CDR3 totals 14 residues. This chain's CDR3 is CASSLNSPQYEQYF. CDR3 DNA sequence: TGTGCCAGCAGCTTAAATAGTCCCCAGTACGAGCAGTACTTC.

The CDR3 loop reads CASSQRARGYTF. CDR3 DNA: TGTGCCAGCAGCCAGAGGGCGAGGGGCTACACCTTC. This rearrangement joins TRBV6-1 to TRBJ1-2; no clear D gene. Trimming removed 6 bases from V and 8 bases from J, with 13 bases in between. Looked up from germline, CDR1 is MNHNS and CDR2 is SASEGT. The CDR3 runs to 12 residues.